Detailed here is one TCR beta chain. Its specificity is not known. This sample was taken from a study of cytomegalovirus exposure and HLA in healthy donors. Overall study results and limits: Under in vitro conditions, a few CMV-associated chains were confirmed as specific for CMV antigens.

The PCR employed 60 Vbeta primers together with 13 Jbeta primers. The protocol was immunoSEQ multiplex PCR, while the TCRdb copy is restricted to in-frame clones and leaves out a portion. There are roughly 190,000 clones in the sample; approximately 65% occur only once, and roughly 2.9% lies in the top ten. The CDR3 has 14 residues. Germline V lookup: CDR1 MDHEN, CDR2 SYDVKM. V lost 5 bases to trimming and J lost 2 bases, with 12 bases between them. This sequence originates from a man aged 35 to 55 in good health and CMV-seronegative. The chain is built from TRBV28 and TRBJ1-2; D is unresolved. The specimen was PBMCs. The CDR3 is CASSPSGENYGYTF. As DNA, the CDR3 is TGTGCCAGCAGTCCCAGCGGGGAGAACTATGGCTACACCTTC.